This entry lists 25 T cell receptor beta chains sequenced from one sample in a study of blood T cell repertoires in COVID-19. Libraries were prepared by immunoSEQ multiplex PCR; TCRdb keeps only in-frame clonotypes and omits some of them. Here the sample spans some 63,000 clones, roughly 85% being singletons. Sample: peripheral blood. These receptors were collected from a human donor in a cohort sampled during active COVID-19.

The chain combines TRBV6-2 or TRBV6-3 with TRBJ1-4; 7 nucleotides match TRBD1. The trim removed 5 bases at V and 3 bases at J, leaving 6 bases unmatched. The CDR3 is made up of 15 amino acids. Germline V gene sequence: CDR1 MNHEY, CDR2 SVGEGT. This CDR3 is CASSDRTGSNEKLFF. CDR3 nucleotides: TGTGCCAGCAGTGACCGGACAGGTTCTAATGAAAAACTGTTTTTT.

The chain recombines TRBV7-2 with TRBJ1-2; 9 bases match TRBD1. The V gene's germline CDR1 is SGHTA and CDR2 FQGNSA. Losses at the gene ends were 4 bases for V and 8 bases for J; bases not matched to a gene: 5. The CDR3 length is 13 residues. CDR3 region: CASSSQGATGYTF. Here the CDR3 DNA reads TGTGCCAGCAGCTCACAGGGGGCAACCGGCTACACCTTC.

DNA for the CDR3: TGTGCCAGTAGCTCTACAGGGATAAGGCGAGAGACCCAGTACTTC. This sequence encodes CASSSTGIRRETQYF. The chain has TRBV19 and TRBJ2-5, with a possible D match to TRBD1 (6 bases). This CDR3 contains 15 residues. V lost 6 bases to trimming and J lost 4 bases, with 18 bases between them. Germline loops: CDR1 LNHDA, CDR2 SQIVND (reference sequence).

This clone was observed once. The rearrangement links TRBV5-1 to TRBJ2-2, with 11 bases lining up with TRBD1. Trimming cost V 2 bases and J 4 bases; bases outside gene matches: 1. The CDR3 is 15 amino acids. CDR1 SGHRS and CDR2 YFSETQ come from the germline V gene. This chain's CDR3 is CASSFGTGGTGELFF. The CDR3, as DNA: TGCGCCAGCAGCTTCGGGACAGGGGGCACCGGGGAGCTGTTTTTT.

This chain connects TRBV9 to TRBJ2-5, with 11 bases fitting TRBD2. The ends lost 0 bases at V and 5 bases at J; junction bases unmatched: 12. This CDR3 contains 18 residues. In germline, CDR1 is SGDLS, CDR2 YYNGEE. The CDR3 DNA sequence: TGTGCCAGCAGCGTAGGCGATAGCGGGGGGGATGCCCAGGAGACCCAGTACTTC. Translating it yields CASSVGDSGGDAQETQYF.

The chain is built from TRBV3-1 (or the pseudogene TRBV3-2) and TRBJ1-3, with 10 positions matching TRBD1. The ends lost 5 bases at V and 8 bases at J; junction bases unmatched: 3. CDR1 is LGHDT and CDR2 is YNNKEL in the germline V gene (reference sequence). The length of the CDR3 is 13 residues. The CDR3 protein is CASSFGQGDTIYF. The CDR3, as DNA: TGTGCCAGCAGCTTTGGACAGGGGGACACCATATATTTT.

V usage is TRBV10-3 and J usage is TRBJ1-4, with 7 bases fitting TRBD1. Germline V gene sequence: CDR1 ENHRY, CDR2 SYGVKD. V lost 5 bases, J lost 3 bases, and 9 bases stayed unmatched. The CDR3 sequence is 16 residues long. The CDR3, as DNA: TGTGCCATCAGTAACCGACAGGGCCACTCTAATGAAAAACTGTTTTTT. It encodes CAISNRQGHSNEKLFF.

V and J are TRBV7-9 and TRBJ1-1; D is unresolved. V lost 7 bases, J lost 0 bases, and 12 bases lay in between. The CDR3 is 14 amino acids. The germline V gene encodes CDR1 SEHNR and CDR2 FQNEAQ (reference sequence). The CDR3 DNA sequence: TGTGCCAGCACTTCCGGGGTTCTGAACACTGAAGCTTTCTTT. Translated, it gives CASTSGVLNTEAFF.

This sequence joins TRBV4-1 and TRBJ2-1; D is unclear. The germline CDR1 and CDR2 sequences are MGHRA and YSYEKL. Trimming took 1 base from V and 0 from J, leaving 7 bases between them. This CDR3 comprises 15 residues. The CDR3 DNA follows: TGCGCCAGCAGCCAAGGGCAGTTCTCCTACAATGAGCAGTTCTTC. Amino acid sequence: CASSQGQFSYNEQFF.

This clone occurred a few times. The V and J genes are TRBV3-1 (or the pseudogene TRBV3-2) and TRBJ1-5; no clear D. CDR3 length equals 15 residues. CDR1 is LGHDT and CDR2 is YNNKEL in the germline V gene (reference sequence). The V end was cut by 0 bases, the J end by 0 bases, with 6 bases between. CDR3 sequence reads: CASSQDARSNQPQHF. The DNA for the CDR3 is TGTGCCAGCAGCCAAGATGCGCGTAGCAATCAGCCCCAGCATTTT.

In the case of this clone: The sample holds other DNA sequences that translate to the same CDR3. V usage is TRBV19 and J usage is TRBJ2-7; D is unclear. The V and J ends lost 5 bases and 1 base respectively, with 3 bases between them. The CDR3 sequence is 11 residues long. Looked up from germline, CDR1 is LNHDA and CDR2 is SQIVND (reference sequence). CDR3 DNA sequence: TGTGCCAGTAGTTCGTCCTACGAGCAGTACTTC. This sequence encodes CASSSSYEQYF.

The chain joins TRBV4-3 to TRBJ2-3, with D unresolved. V gave up 2 bases and J gave up 4 bases, with 7 bases separating them. Germline-derived CDR1 and CDR2 are LGHNA and YSLEER. The CDR3 spans 13 residues. CDR3 sequence: CASSQTGPDTQYF. CDR3 DNA: TGCGCCAGCAGCCAAACTGGTCCAGATACGCAGTATTTT.

This chain links TRBV30 with TRBJ1-3, with a weak D call TRBD1 (6 bases). The germline V gene has CDR1 GTSNPN and CDR2 SVGIG (reference sequence). Trimming removed 5 bases at V and 4 bases at J, with 12 bases between. This CDR3 is 13 amino acids long. CDR3 in DNA: TGTGCCTGGTGTTCTGGGACAGGAAACACCATATATTTT. Protein sequence: CAWCSGTGNTIYF.

This chain joins TRBV10-3 and TRBJ2-7, with 10 bases identical to TRBD1. Losses at the gene ends were 4 bases for V and 4 bases for J; bases not matched to a gene: 4. Germline loops: CDR1 ENHRY, CDR2 SYGVKD. CDR3 length: 14 residues. The CDR3 is CAISAGTGVYEQYF. CDR3 nucleotides: TGTGCCATCAGTGCCGGGACAGGGGTTTACGAGCAGTACTTC.

This clone has just a few counts. The chain has TRBV6-5 and TRBJ1-6; D is perhaps TRBD1 (5 bases). The V gene lost 4 bases and the J gene lost 10 bases, with 17 bases spanning the gap. The germline CDR1 and CDR2 sequences are MNHEY and SVGAGI. The CDR3 is 15 residues long. The CDR3 region has the DNA TGTGCCAGCAGTTTAGTGGGGGGAGGGGTCTCACCCCTCCACTTT. This codes for CASSLVGGGVSPLHF.

V is TRBV6-2 or TRBV6-3 and J is TRBJ2-7, with 10 bases identical to TRBD1. The CDR3 contains 16 residues. The trim removed 6 bases at V and 6 bases at J, leaving 14 bases unmatched. In germline, CDR1 is MNHEY, CDR2 SVGEGT. This CDR3 reads CASSDPGGTGALEQYF. The CDR3 DNA reads TGTGCCAGCAGCGATCCCGGAGGGACAGGGGCTCTCGAGCAGTACTTC.

The rearrangement links TRBV5-1 to TRBJ1-6; possibly TRBD1 for D (6 bases). CDR1 is SGHRS and CDR2 is YFSETQ in the germline V gene. The CDR3 totals 15 residues. V was shortened by 2 bases and J by 5 bases, with 11 bases between the two germline ends. The CDR3 DNA reads TGCGCCAGCAGCTTTTCCCCAGGGGATAATTCACCCCTCCACTTT. It specifies CASSFSPGDNSPLHF.

In its sample, this clone was seen a few times. The chain has TRBV6-6 and TRBJ1-2, with TRBD1 as a possible D gene (5 bases). Trimming cost V 5 bases and J 4 bases, with 8 bases left between them. CDR1 and CDR2 (germline): MNHNY, SVGAGI (reference sequence). The CDR3 covers 12 residues. CDR3 sequence: CASSDRSYGYTF. DNA of the CDR3: TGTGCCAGCAGTGACAGAAGCTATGGCTACACCTTC.

The chain links TRBV11-3 to TRBJ2-1; the match to TRBD2 covers 7 bases. Germline V gene sequence: CDR1 SGHNT, CDR2 YENEEA. The CDR3 contains 13 residues. J lost 4 bases, V lost 6 bases, and 3 bases had no gene match. The CDR3 region has the DNA TGTGCCAGCAGACGGGGAGGGTACAATGAGCAGTTCTTC. Residues: CASRRGGYNEQFF.

The gene calls are TRBV4-3 and TRBJ2-1, with D possibly being TRBD1 (5 bases). Germline V gives CDR1 LGHNA, CDR2 YSLEER. V lost 5 bases, J lost 0 bases, and 17 bases lay in between. The length of the CDR3 is 17 residues. Here the CDR3 reads CASSLGVVTSSYNEQFF. The CDR3 region has the DNA TGCGCCAGCAGCTTAGGGGTGGTCACGAGCTCCTACAATGAGCAGTTCTTC.

The sample holds one count of this clone. The J gene is TRBJ1-6, the V gene TRBV6-2 or TRBV6-3; D unresolved. This CDR3 region has 16 residues. Germline V gene lookup returns CDR1 MNHEY and CDR2 SVGEGT. V was trimmed by 0 bases and J by 6 bases, leaving 12 bases between them. The CDR3 DNA follows: TGTGCCAGCAGTTACTCCGCGGGGAGGTTTAATTCACCCCTCCACTTT. This sequence encodes CASSYSAGRFNSPLHF.

This clone has just one count. This sequence joins TRBV19 and TRBJ2-2; TRBD2 is a possible D gene (5 bases). This CDR3 is 16 amino acids long. Trimming pared 3 bases from V and 6 bases from J, leaving 17 bases between. CDR1 is LNHDA and CDR2 is SQIVND in the germline V gene (reference sequence). The chain's CDR3 is CASSMLGLGGAGELFF. The DNA of the CDR3 is TGTGCCAGTAGTATGCTAGGGCTTGGAGGTGCCGGGGAGCTGTTTTTT.

The gene calls are TRBV12-3 or TRBV12-4 and TRBJ1-5; a possible D gene is TRBD1 (5 bases). V dropped 2 bases and J dropped 8 bases, with 10 bases sitting between them. The CDR3 spans 13 residues. In DNA form, the CDR3 reads TGTGCCAGCAGTTTACAGGGAGGTAAGCCCCAGCATTTT. This encodes CASSLQGGKPQHF.

The chain has TRBV6-1 and TRBJ2-7; the D gene is possibly TRBD1 (5 bases). The germline V gene has CDR1 MNHNS and CDR2 SASEGT. V shed 3 bases and J shed 6 bases, with 18 bases lying between them. This CDR3 is built from 15 residues. The CDR3 sequence: CASSEISAGKSEQYF. CDR3 DNA sequence: TGTGCCAGCAGTGAGATTTCGGCAGGGAAAAGCGAGCAGTACTTC.

This clone was picked up a small number of times. J is TRBJ1-1 and V is TRBV5-1; D gene unclear. Germline CDR1 reads SGHRS; CDR2 reads YFSETQ. There are 13 residues in the CDR3. Trimming stripped 4 bases from V and 3 bases from J, with 10 bases between. The CDR3 protein is CASSPLLYTEAFF. The CDR3 coding sequence is TGCGCCAGCAGCCCGCTACTTTACACTGAAGCTTTCTTT.